The 21 T cell receptor beta chains given below trace back to one sample, sequenced in a study of T cells in Graves' hyperthyroidism and ophthalmopathy. Template material for amplifying TCR beta CDR3 regions consisted of RNA transcripts. First-round RT-PCR of the TCR CDR3 relied on the HTBI primer set. Each CDR3 protein gets one entry after TCRdb re-called the multiplex PCR reads with MiXCR. The table includes approximately 500,000 distinct CDR3 sequences, under 60% detected once. The specimen sequenced was peripheral blood or thyroid tissue (not recorded which). These receptors originate from a woman in her late teens or twenties with Graves' hyperthyroidism.

Worth noting for this clonotype: This may stem from a read error, because a much larger clone lies one nucleotide away. The V gene is TRBV9, the J gene TRBJ2-2; maybe TRBD1 (6 bases). Germline loops: CDR1 SGDLS, CDR2 YYNGEE. The CDR3 contains 15 residues. The CDR3 sequence is CASSTGTPNTGELLF. In DNA, the CDR3 is TGTGCCAGCAGCACTGGGACACCGAACACCGGGGAGCTGCTTTTT.

The gene calls are TRBV24-1 and TRBJ1-5, with TRBD1 matching 7 bases. The CDR3 contains 16 residues. CDR1 KGHDR and CDR2 SFDVKD come from the germline V gene. The V segment lost 2 bases and the J segment 7 bases; nucleotides outside the gene matches: 10. CDR3 coding DNA: TGTGCCACCAGTGATTGGAGACAGGGTAGGGGGCAGCCCCAGCATTTT. The encoded protein is CATSDWRQGRGQPQHF.

The J gene is TRBJ2-2, the V gene TRBV7-6; 7 positions agree with TRBD1. The CDR3 contains 13 residues. Germline loops: CDR1 SGHVS, CDR2 FNYEAQ. V dropped 2 bases and J dropped 8; count of bases not matched to a gene: 2. CDR3 DNA sequence: TGTGCCAGCAGCTTACCGGGACAGGGGGAGCTGTTTTTT. Its translation: CASSLPGQGELFF.

This clonotype was observed at least ten times. The gene calls are TRBV12-3 or TRBV12-4 and TRBJ1-5, with D unresolved. The CDR3 sequence is 15 residues long. With 2 bases removed from V and 4 bases from J, the gap between germline ends came to 12 bases. The CDR3 sequence is CASSLSRRANQPQHF. The CDR3 coding sequence is TGTGCCAGCAGTTTAAGTCGCCGTGCTAATCAGCCCCAGCATTTT.

This clonotype came up many times. This rearrangement joins TRBV6-5 to TRBJ2-2; D is perhaps TRBD1 or TRBD2 (5 bases each). Trimming cost V 6 bases and J 3 bases, with 11 bases left between them. The CDR3 consists of 14 residues. Germline assignment: CDR1 MNHEY and CDR2 SVGAGI. CDR3 sequence: CASRPRGYTGELFF. The CDR3 nucleotides are TGTGCCAGCAGGCCGAGGGGTTACACCGGGGAGCTGTTTTTT.

The chain carries TRBV6-5 and TRBJ1-4; D is unclear. Germline V gene data show CDR1 as MNHEY and CDR2 as SVGAGI. This CDR3 region has 15 residues. V was cut by 0 bases and J by 8 bases, with 13 bases left in between. CDR3 loop: CASSYSRAASEKLFF. The CDR3 DNA sequence: TGTGCCAGCAGTTACTCGAGGGCGGCTAGCGAAAAACTGTTTTTT.

This clonotype occurred a few times. The J gene is TRBJ1-5, the V gene TRBV29-1, with 7 positions matching TRBD1. J gave up 11 bases and V 4 bases, and 17 bases lay outside the gene matches. The CDR3 totals 15 residues. Germline assignment: CDR1 SQVTM and CDR2 ANQGSEA. CDR3 sequence: CSVGKTGNRGETQHF. The DNA of the CDR3 is TGCAGCGTTGGGAAGACAGGGAACCGAGGAGAGACCCAGCATTTT.

The chain is built from TRBV25-1 and TRBJ2-7; 10 bases agree with TRBD2. J was trimmed by 3 bases and V by 7 bases; bases with no gene match: 12. Germline CDR1 MGHDK, CDR2 SYGVNS. CDR3 length: 16 residues. The CDR3 region has the DNA TGTGCCAGCACCCTGTCCGGGACTAGCGCCTTCTACGAGCAGTACTTC. Translated, it gives CASTLSGTSAFYEQYF.

This clonotype was detected many times. V usage is TRBV5-1 and J usage is TRBJ2-7; either TRBD1 or TRBD2 may fit D (5 bases each). This CDR3 has 16 amino acids. Germline lookup yields CDR1 SGHRS and CDR2 YFSETQ. V lost 4 bases and J lost 0, with 17 bases in between. The CDR3 DNA is TGCGCCAGCAGCAGATCGGGACCGAGAGCCTCCTACGAGCAGTACTTC. Translating gives CASSRSGPRASYEQYF.

This clonotype has at least ten counts. J is TRBJ1-2 and V is TRBV4-1, with TRBD1 matching 10 bases. Germline loops: CDR1 MGHRA, CDR2 YSYEKL. The CDR3 length is 17 residues. With V trimmed by 3 bases and J by 4 bases, 11 bases remained unmatched. This CDR3 is CASSQARQGALTYGYTF. For the CDR3, the DNA is TGCGCCAGCAGCCAGGCTCGACAGGGGGCATTGACCTATGGCTACACCTTC.

The sample holds one count of this clonotype. This may stem from a read error, because a much larger clone lies one nucleotide away. V gene TRBV14 combines with J gene TRBJ2-5; D is unclear. V lost 5 bases and J 4 bases, leaving 8 bases between the germline ends. The CDR3 totals 12 residues. Germline V gene sequence: CDR1 SGHDN, CDR2 FVKESK. CDR3 coding DNA: TGTGCCAGCAGCGAATTGAGAGAGACCCAGTACTTC. It yields the protein CASSELRETQYF.

The chain employs TRBV4-1 and TRBJ2-3; 7 nucleotides agree with TRBD1. The junction had 5 bases not matched to a gene; V was cut back by 0 bases and J by 2 bases. The CDR3 runs to 16 residues. The V gene's germline CDR1 is MGHRA and CDR2 YSYEKL. This CDR3 reads CASSQDQGEFTDTQYF. CDR3 bases: TGCGCCAGCAGCCAAGATCAGGGGGAGTTCACAGATACGCAGTATTTT.

The rearrangement uses TRBV15 and TRBJ1-3; no clear D. V lost 3 bases, J lost 0 bases, and 15 bases lay in between. Germline CDR1 is LNHNV and CDR2 is YYDKDF (reference sequence). The CDR3 extends over 17 amino acids. The CDR3 bases are TGTGCCACCAGCAGCCAGGCCATTTCTAGCTCTGGAAACACCATATATTTT. This encodes CATSSQAISSSGNTIYF.

This chain uses TRBV20-1 with TRBJ2-5; D may be TRBD1 (9 bases). The V gene lost 6 bases and the J gene lost 5 bases, with 19 bases spanning the gap. CDR3 length: 14 amino acids. The V gene's germline CDR1 is DFQATT and CDR2 SNEGSKA (reference sequence). The CDR3 DNA is TGCAGTGCGACACAGGGGGCTAGCGGGGAGACCCAGTACTTC. It codes for CSATQGASGETQYF.

This clonotype appeared a few times. The chain recombines TRBV7-3 with TRBJ2-5; TRBD1 is a possible D gene (5 bases). The ends were cut back, 5 bases at V and 5 bases at J, with 12 bases in the middle. Germline V gene data show CDR1 as SGHTA and CDR2 as FQGTGA. CDR3 length equals 13 residues. This CDR3 reads CASSLQGWETQYF. The CDR3 coding sequence is TGTGCCAGCAGCCTCCAGGGTTGGGAGACCCAGTACTTC.

The chain employs TRBV10-3 and TRBJ2-7; 7 positions match TRBD1. The CDR3 spans 14 residues. V lost 2 bases and J lost 5; bases outside the gene matches: 6. Germline-derived CDR1 and CDR2 are ENHRY and SYGVKD. CDR3 sequence: CAISEGQAQDEQYF. CDR3 coding DNA: TGTGCCATCAGTGAGGGACAGGCGCAGGACGAGCAGTACTTC.

This clonotype was counted at least ten times. V gene TRBV2 combines with J gene TRBJ1-5; perhaps TRBD1 as D (6 bases). Germline V lookup: CDR1 SNHLY, CDR2 FYNNEI. CDR3 length: 20 amino acids. Trimming pared 6 bases from V and 4 bases from J, leaving 31 bases between. CDR3 sequence reads: CASSRYDFVGHGTPNQPQHF. DNA of the CDR3: TGTGCCAGCAGCCGCTATGATTTTGTGGGACACGGAACACCGAATCAGCCCCAGCATTTT.

The chain couples TRBV7-3 to TRBJ2-5; 11 bases are shared with TRBD1. The CDR3 runs 15 residues. V gave up 6 bases and J gave up 3 bases; unmatched junction bases: 6. Germline lookup yields CDR1 SGHTA and CDR2 FQGTGA. CDR3 sequence: CASSPRDRGEETQYF. The CDR3 bases are TGTGCCAGCAGTCCCCGGGACAGGGGGGAAGAGACCCAGTACTTC.

The chain is built from TRBV15 and TRBJ2-6; D is ambiguous. The V end lost 0 bases, the J end lost 1 base, and 7 bases lay between the germline ends. The CDR3 runs 16 residues. Germline CDR1 and CDR2: LNHNV and YYDKDF (reference sequence). The CDR3 sequence is CATSRDHSSGANVLTF. CDR3 DNA sequence: TGTGCCACCAGCAGAGATCACTCGTCTGGGGCCAACGTCCTGACTTTC.

This chain links TRBV24-1 with TRBJ2-5; D remains ambiguous. Per germline, CDR1 KGHDR and CDR2 SFDVKD. V lost 5 bases to trimming and J lost 5 bases, with 8 bases between them. This CDR3 contains 12 residues. In DNA, the CDR3 is TGTGCCACCAGTGCGCGGTTGGAGACCCAGTACTTC. Its protein product is CATSARLETQYF.

The rearrangement joins TRBV10-3 to TRBJ2-5; TRBD1 matches 12 bases. The CDR3 has 12 residues. With V trimmed by 6 bases and J by 10 bases, 3 bases remained unmatched. The germline CDR1 and CDR2 sequences are ENHRY and SYGVKD. CDR3 nucleotides: TGTGCCATCAGGGGACAGGGGGCGGACCAGTACTTC. Protein product: CAIRGQGADQYF.